This T cell receptor (beta chain) was obtained from a study of T cell repertoires in cytomegalovirus infection. About the study: Both a matching HLA type and CMV infection were indicated by public TCR beta signatures.

In its sample, this clonotype was seen a few times. TCRdb reanalysed the reads using MiXCR and keeps one entry per CDR3 protein. The profile shows a few hundred thousand distinct CDR3 sequences, 18% of them singletons. The CDR3 length is 17 residues. V was pared by 4 bases and J by 4 bases, with 15 bases of the junction left unmatched. Germline CDR1 and CDR2: LGHNT and FRNRAP. Sequenced material: PBMCs. The clonotype originates from a human donor in good health (CMV status not recorded). Some clones in this sample may be carry-over from other donors' samples. J is TRBJ2-7 and V is TRBV12-5; 8 positions agree with TRBD1. CDR3: CASGSPTSQGARYEQYF. In DNA form, the CDR3 reads TGTGCTAGTGGTTCGCCAACCTCTCAGGGGGCGCGGTACGAGCAGTACTTC.